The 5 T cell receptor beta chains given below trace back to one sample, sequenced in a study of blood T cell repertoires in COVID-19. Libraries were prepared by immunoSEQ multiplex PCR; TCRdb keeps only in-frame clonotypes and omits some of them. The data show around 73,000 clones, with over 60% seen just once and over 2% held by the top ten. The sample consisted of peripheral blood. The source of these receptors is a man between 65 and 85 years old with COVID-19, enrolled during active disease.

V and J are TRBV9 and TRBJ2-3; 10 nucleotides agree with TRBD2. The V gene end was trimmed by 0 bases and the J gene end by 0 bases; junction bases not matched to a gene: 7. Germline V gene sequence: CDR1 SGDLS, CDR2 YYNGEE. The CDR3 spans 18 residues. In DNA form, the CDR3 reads TGTGCCAGCAGCGTAGAAGCTAGCGGGAGAGCTAGCACAGATACGCAGTATTTT. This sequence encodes CASSVEASGRASTDTQYF.

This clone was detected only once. CDR3 sequence reads: CASSLATSFRETQYF. DNA for the CDR3: TGTGCCAGCAGCTTAGCAACTAGCTTTAGAGAGACCCAGTACTTC. This chain connects TRBV7-6 to TRBJ2-5, with D possibly matching TRBD2 (6 bases). Germline V CDR1 and CDR2: SGHVS, FNYEAQ. This CDR3 is built from 15 residues. V was clipped by 0 bases and J by 4 bases, with 12 bases between them.

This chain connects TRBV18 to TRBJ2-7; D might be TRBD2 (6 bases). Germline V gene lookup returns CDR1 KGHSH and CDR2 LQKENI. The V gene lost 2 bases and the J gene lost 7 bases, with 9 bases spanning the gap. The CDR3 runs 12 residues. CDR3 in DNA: TGTGCCAGCTCACCATCCCGGGAGGAGCAGTACTTC. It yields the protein CASSPSREEQYF.

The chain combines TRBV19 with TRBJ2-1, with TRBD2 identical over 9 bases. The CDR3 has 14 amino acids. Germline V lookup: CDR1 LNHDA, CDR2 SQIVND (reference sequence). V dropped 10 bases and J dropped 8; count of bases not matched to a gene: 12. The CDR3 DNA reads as TGTGCCACCGAGGGACTAGCTGAGAGGGATGAGCAGTTCTTC. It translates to CATEGLAERDEQFF. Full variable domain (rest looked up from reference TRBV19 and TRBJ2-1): DGGITQSPKYLFRKEGQNVTLSCEQNLNHDAMYWYRQDPGQGLRLIYYSQIVNDFQKGDIAEGYSVSREKKESFPLTVTSAQKNPTAFYLCATEGLAERDEQFFGPGTRLTVL.

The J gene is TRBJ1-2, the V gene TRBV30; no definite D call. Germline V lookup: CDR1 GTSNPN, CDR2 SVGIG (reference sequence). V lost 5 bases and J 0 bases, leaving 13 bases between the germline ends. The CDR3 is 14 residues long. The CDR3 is CAWRVDSPNYGYTF. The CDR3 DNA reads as TGTGCCTGGCGGGTGGATTCCCCTAACTATGGCTACACCTTC.